A selection of T cell receptor beta chains follows, all from one sample in a study of regulatory T cells in long-lasting Graves disease. TCRdb re-derived calls from the multiplex PCR reads in MiXCR, one entry per CDR3 protein. The table lists a few hundred thousand distinct CDR3 sequences, 23% of them singletons. The sequencing used peripheral blood mononuclear cells (PBMCs), collected when the disease was refractory, from a patient treated with antithyroid drugs. The receptor source for this set is a female donor with Graves disease. Each CDR3 is given with its conserved first and last residue. The order of the fields is J gene, D gene, clone size, V gene, CDR3 protein, CDR3 DNA. D genes are given only for firm matches. A clone size is listed for some rows: how often the clone was seen (once, few, many), or a class if it is expanded.

J gene: TRBJ2-3; D gene: TRBD2; clone size: NA; V gene: TRBV20-1; CDR3 protein: CSARVKLAGVGDTQYF; CDR3 DNA: TGCAGTGCTAGAGTAAAACTAGCGGGAGTTGGAGATACGCAGTATTTT
J gene: TRBJ2-7; D gene: NA; clone size: NA; V gene: TRBV30; CDR3 protein: CAWGPVGKLYEQYF; CDR3 DNA: TGTGCCTGGGGGCCGGTGGGGAAACTCTACGAGCAGTACTTC
J gene: TRBJ1-6; D gene: TRBD1; clone size: NA; V gene: TRBV7-6; CDR3 protein: CASSPTTGVDSPLHF; CDR3 DNA: TGTGCCAGCAGCCCCACGACAGGGGTAGATTCACCCCTCCACTTT
J gene: TRBJ2-4; D gene: TRBD2; clone size: NA; V gene: TRBV9; CDR3 protein: CASSPIAGDQYF; CDR3 DNA: TGTGCCAGCAGCCCTATAGCGGGAGATCAGTACTTC
J gene: TRBJ2-5; D gene: NA; clone size: many; V gene: TRBV7-3; CDR3 protein: CASSRTGFGETQYF; CDR3 DNA: TGTGCCAGCAGCCGCACAGGGTTCGGGGAGACCCAGTACTTC
J gene: TRBJ2-1; D gene: NA; clone size: NA; V gene: TRBV7-2; CDR3 protein: CASSGTLYNEQFF; CDR3 DNA: TGTGCCAGCAGCGGGACACTTTACAATGAGCAGTTCTTC
J gene: TRBJ2-4; D gene: NA; clone size: many; V gene: TRBV30; CDR3 protein: CAWAEAKNIQYF; CDR3 DNA: TGTGCCTGGGCAGAAGCCAAAAACATTCAGTACTTC
J gene: TRBJ2-5; D gene: TRBD1; clone size: many; V gene: TRBV28; CDR3 protein: CASRFYGQGQETQYF; CDR3 DNA: TGTGCCAGCAGGTTCTACGGACAGGGGCAAGAGACCCAGTACTTC
J gene: TRBJ2-2; D gene: NA; clone size: NA; V gene: TRBV15; CDR3 protein: CVTSREKTGTSNTGELFF; CDR3 DNA: TGTGTCACCAGCAGAGAAAAGACCGGGACATCGAACACCGGGGAGCTGTTTTTT
J gene: TRBJ2-2; D gene: NA; clone size: once; V gene: TRBV6-1; CDR3 protein: CASRAPRDGNTGELFF; CDR3 DNA: TGTGCCAGCAGGGCCCCCAGGGATGGGAACACCGGGGAGCTGTTTTTT
J gene: TRBJ2-7; D gene: NA; clone size: many; V gene: TRBV5-1; CDR3 protein: CASSLAAGGGSYEQYF; CDR3 DNA: TGCGCCAGCAGCTTGGCGGCAGGGGGAGGGTCCTACGAGCAGTACTTC
J gene: TRBJ2-7; D gene: NA; clone size: NA; V gene: TRBV4-2; CDR3 protein: CASSLENHGGPIFYEQYF; CDR3 DNA: TGTGCCAGCAGCCTCGAAAACCACGGGGGCCCTATATTCTACGAGCAGTACTTC
J gene: TRBJ2-5; D gene: NA; clone size: many; V gene: TRBV7-2; CDR3 protein: CASSRGRDPTQYF; CDR3 DNA: TGTGCCAGCAGCCGGGGGCGGGATCCGACCCAGTACTTC
J gene: TRBJ2-5; D gene: NA; clone size: many; V gene: TRBV3-1; CDR3 protein: CASSGVNRETQYF; CDR3 DNA: TGTGCCAGCAGCGGTGTAAACCGGGAGACCCAGTACTTC
J gene: TRBJ2-1; D gene: TRBD2; clone size: many; V gene: TRBV30; CDR3 protein: CAWNPFSGGRNNEQFF; CDR3 DNA: TGTGCCTGGAACCCGTTTAGTGGCGGGAGAAACAATGAGCAGTTCTTC
J gene: TRBJ1-1; D gene: NA; clone size: few; V gene: TRBV12-3/TRBV12-4; CDR3 protein: CASRTSGRGSWNTEAFF; CDR3 DNA: TGTGCCAGCAGAACCTCTGGCAGGGGCTCCTGGAACACTGAAGCTTTCTTT
J gene: TRBJ2-7; D gene: TRBD2; clone size: NA; V gene: TRBV20-1; CDR3 protein: CSAREPRQGYGLAGGRGLYEQYF; CDR3 DNA: TGCAGTGCTAGAGAGCCGAGACAGGGTTACGGACTAGCGGGAGGACGGGGCCTCTACGAGCAGTACTTC
J gene: TRBJ2-7; D gene: NA; clone size: few; V gene: TRBV29-1; CDR3 protein: CSVAGGTSEQYF; CDR3 DNA: TGCAGCGTTGCCGGCGGGACAAGCGAGCAGTACTTC
J gene: TRBJ2-5; D gene: NA; clone size: many; V gene: TRBV28; CDR3 protein: CASSLGGGAGETQYF; CDR3 DNA: TGTGCCAGCAGCTTAGGGGGGGGGGCCGGAGAGACCCAGTACTTC
J gene: TRBJ1-1; D gene: NA; clone size: many; V gene: TRBV28; CDR3 protein: CASSEGNTEAFF; CDR3 DNA: TGTGCCAGCAGCGAGGGGAACACTGAAGCTTTCTTT
J gene: TRBJ1-1; D gene: TRBD1; clone size: NA; V gene: TRBV19; CDR3 protein: CASRPRTGEAFF; CDR3 DNA: TGTGCCAGTAGGCCGAGGACAGGGGAAGCTTTCTTT
J gene: TRBJ2-3; D gene: NA; clone size: NA; V gene: TRBV11-2; CDR3 protein: CASSLQARSTDTQYF; CDR3 DNA: TGTGCCAGCAGCTTACAAGCGAGAAGCACAGATACGCAGTATTTT
J gene: TRBJ1-2; D gene: NA; clone size: many; V gene: TRBV28; CDR3 protein: CASSPGRDYGYTF; CDR3 DNA: TGTGCCAGCAGTCCGGGCCGAGACTATGGCTACACCTTC
J gene: TRBJ1-1; D gene: TRBD1; clone size: NA; V gene: TRBV10-3; CDR3 protein: CAIRGDRVGIGRNTEAFF; CDR3 DNA: TGTGCCATCAGAGGGGACAGGGTAGGTATAGGTCGGAACACTGAAGCTTTCTTT
J gene: TRBJ2-5; D gene: TRBD2; clone size: many; V gene: TRBV3-1; CDR3 protein: CASSHRSGSYETQYF; CDR3 DNA: TGTGCCAGCAGCCATCGTAGCGGGAGTTATGAGACCCAGTACTTC
J gene: TRBJ1-1; D gene: TRBD1; clone size: many; V gene: TRBV5-1; CDR3 protein: CASSLEGQGNTEAFF; CDR3 DNA: TGCGCCAGCAGCTTGGAGGGACAGGGGAACACTGAAGCTTTCTTT
J gene: TRBJ2-4; D gene: TRBD1; clone size: few; V gene: TRBV5-1; CDR3 protein: CASSIRGTGWNIQYF; CDR3 DNA: TGCGCCAGCAGCATCCGTGGGACAGGGTGGAACATTCAGTACTTC
J gene: TRBJ2-6; D gene: NA; clone size: NA; V gene: TRBV19; CDR3 protein: CASSIVLGRQHSGANVLTF; CDR3 DNA: TGTGCCAGTAGTATAGTTTTGGGCAGGCAGCACTCTGGGGCCAACGTCCTGACTTTC
J gene: TRBJ1-5; D gene: NA; clone size: NA; V gene: TRBV12-3/TRBV12-4; CDR3 protein: CASSRSGGSNQPQHF; CDR3 DNA: TGTGCCAGCAGCCGATCCGGGGGCAGCAATCAGCCCCAGCATTTT
J gene: TRBJ2-1; D gene: TRBD2; clone size: NA; V gene: TRBV2; CDR3 protein: CASSRGSGIGDEQFF; CDR3 DNA: TGTGCCAGCAGTCGAGGTAGCGGGATTGGCGATGAGCAGTTCTTC
J gene: TRBJ1-2; D gene: TRBD1; clone size: few; V gene: TRBV19; CDR3 protein: CASSPLSGGGYTF; CDR3 DNA: TGTGCCAGTAGTCCCCTCTCAGGGGGGGGCTACACCTTC
J gene: TRBJ2-5; D gene: NA; clone size: many; V gene: TRBV2; CDR3 protein: CASSLDSEETQYF; CDR3 DNA: TGTGCCAGCAGCCTGGACAGTGAAGAGACCCAGTACTTC
J gene: TRBJ1-4; D gene: NA; clone size: few; V gene: TRBV24-1; CDR3 protein: CATSDSRGGNEKLFF; CDR3 DNA: TGTGCCACCAGTGATTCGCGAGGGGGGAATGAAAAACTGTTTTTT
J gene: TRBJ2-7; D gene: NA; clone size: few; V gene: TRBV19; CDR3 protein: CASSIAGAYEQYF; CDR3 DNA: TGTGCCAGTAGTATAGCGGGAGCGTACGAGCAGTACTTC
J gene: TRBJ2-7; D gene: TRBD1; clone size: NA; V gene: TRBV2; CDR3 protein: CASSELTGAPYEQYF; CDR3 DNA: TGTGCCAGCAGTGAATTAACAGGGGCTCCCTACGAGCAGTACTTC
J gene: TRBJ2-4; D gene: NA; clone size: many; V gene: TRBV6-1; CDR3 protein: CASSESGGIGAKNIQYF; CDR3 DNA: TGTGCCAGCAGTGAAAGCGGTGGGATTGGTGCCAAAAACATTCAGTACTTC
J gene: TRBJ2-1; D gene: TRBD2; clone size: NA; V gene: TRBV12-3/TRBV12-4; CDR3 protein: CASIRIGTSGAGRDNEQFF; CDR3 DNA: TGTGCCAGCATAAGGATCGGGACTAGCGGAGCCGGTAGGGACAATGAGCAGTTCTTC
J gene: TRBJ2-5; D gene: NA; clone size: few; V gene: TRBV3-1; CDR3 protein: CASSQDPRWLQGKKETQYF; CDR3 DNA: TGTGCCAGCAGCCAAGACCCTAGATGGCTCCAGGGGAAAAAAGAGACCCAGTACTTC
J gene: TRBJ2-2; D gene: NA; clone size: NA; V gene: TRBV7-2; CDR3 protein: CASSYPRRGRTGELFF; CDR3 DNA: TGTGCCAGCAGCTACCCCAGGAGGGGTCGCACCGGGGAGCTGTTTTTT
J gene: TRBJ1-1; D gene: TRBD1; clone size: many; V gene: TRBV30; CDR3 protein: CAWSHKDRGATEAFF; CDR3 DNA: TGTGCCTGGAGTCACAAGGACAGGGGGGCCACTGAAGCTTTCTTT
J gene: TRBJ1-2; D gene: NA; clone size: NA; V gene: TRBV30; CDR3 protein: CAWSVRVGYTF; CDR3 DNA: TGTGCCTGGAGTGTAAGGGTTGGCTACACCTTC
J gene: TRBJ2-2; D gene: TRBD2; clone size: few; V gene: TRBV7-8; CDR3 protein: CASRTSGINGELFF; CDR3 DNA: TGTGCCAGCAGAACTAGCGGGATTAACGGGGAGCTGTTTTTT
J gene: TRBJ2-7; D gene: NA; clone size: many; V gene: TRBV28; CDR3 protein: CASSLLQGTGEQYF; CDR3 DNA: TGTGCCAGCAGTTTATTACAGGGAACGGGAGAGCAGTACTTC
J gene: TRBJ1-1; D gene: TRBD1; clone size: many; V gene: TRBV20-1; CDR3 protein: CSAGGQGATEAFF; CDR3 DNA: TGCAGTGCTGGCGGACAGGGAGCCACTGAAGCTTTCTTT
J gene: TRBJ2-1; D gene: TRBD2; clone size: many; V gene: TRBV2; CDR3 protein: CASSLSGTSSNEQFF; CDR3 DNA: TGTGCCAGCAGTCTTAGCGGGACTAGTTCCAATGAGCAGTTCTTC
J gene: TRBJ2-7; D gene: NA; clone size: few; V gene: TRBV29-1; CDR3 protein: CSVVPGGQYEQYF; CDR3 DNA: TGCAGCGTTGTTCCCGGGGGGCAATACGAGCAGTACTTC
J gene: TRBJ1-5; D gene: NA; clone size: many; V gene: TRBV6-2/TRBV6-3; CDR3 protein: CASNGDNQPQHF; CDR3 DNA: TGTGCCAGCAACGGGGACAATCAGCCCCAGCATTTT
J gene: TRBJ2-1; D gene: TRBD2; clone size: few; V gene: TRBV27; CDR3 protein: CASSKGLAGVAYNEQFF; CDR3 DNA: TGTGCCAGCAGCAAGGGACTAGCGGGAGTAGCTTACAATGAGCAGTTCTTC
J gene: TRBJ2-7; D gene: TRBD2; clone size: once; V gene: TRBV4-3; CDR3 protein: CASSQVVAGGLMEQYF; CDR3 DNA: TGCGCCAGCAGCCAAGTCGTCGCGGGAGGGCTAATGGAGCAGTACTTC
J gene: TRBJ2-7; D gene: TRBD2; clone size: few; V gene: TRBV25-1; CDR3 protein: CASSGGLAGAYEQYF; CDR3 DNA: TGTGCCAGCAGTGGAGGACTAGCGGGGGCCTACGAGCAGTACTTC
J gene: TRBJ2-7; D gene: NA; clone size: few; V gene: TRBV29-1; CDR3 protein: CSVELGAREQYF; CDR3 DNA: TGCAGCGTTGAATTAGGGGCCAGGGAGCAGTACTTC
J gene: TRBJ1-3; D gene: NA; clone size: NA; V gene: TRBV20-1; CDR3 protein: CSARGSGASSGNTIYF; CDR3 DNA: TGCAGTGCTAGAGGTTCCGGGGCATCCTCTGGAAACACCATATATTTT
J gene: TRBJ1-1; D gene: TRBD1; clone size: few; V gene: TRBV7-6; CDR3 protein: CASSYGQGMGNTEAFF; CDR3 DNA: TGTGCCAGCAGCTACGGACAGGGGATGGGGAACACTGAAGCTTTCTTT
J gene: TRBJ1-3; D gene: NA; clone size: few; V gene: TRBV2; CDR3 protein: CASSGDKISGNTIYF; CDR3 DNA: TGTGCCAGCAGTGGAGACAAGATCTCTGGAAACACCATATATTTT
J gene: TRBJ2-1; D gene: TRBD1; clone size: few; V gene: TRBV5-1; CDR3 protein: CASSLEGRGTYNEQFF; CDR3 DNA: TGCGCCAGCAGCTTGGAAGGCAGGGGGACCTACAATGAGCAGTTCTTC
J gene: TRBJ2-7; D gene: NA; clone size: NA; V gene: TRBV6-1; CDR3 protein: CASSDSSEQYF; CDR3 DNA: TGTGCCAGCAGTGATAGTTCCGAGCAGTACTTC
J gene: TRBJ1-1; D gene: TRBD1; clone size: few; V gene: TRBV12-3/TRBV12-4; CDR3 protein: CASSLAQGGTEAFF; CDR3 DNA: TGTGCCAGCAGTTTAGCACAGGGGGGCACTGAAGCTTTCTTT
J gene: TRBJ2-3; D gene: NA; clone size: NA; V gene: TRBV6-1; CDR3 protein: CASTPLGERSDTQYF; CDR3 DNA: TGTGCCAGCACCCCCTTGGGGGAACGGTCAGATACGCAGTATTTT